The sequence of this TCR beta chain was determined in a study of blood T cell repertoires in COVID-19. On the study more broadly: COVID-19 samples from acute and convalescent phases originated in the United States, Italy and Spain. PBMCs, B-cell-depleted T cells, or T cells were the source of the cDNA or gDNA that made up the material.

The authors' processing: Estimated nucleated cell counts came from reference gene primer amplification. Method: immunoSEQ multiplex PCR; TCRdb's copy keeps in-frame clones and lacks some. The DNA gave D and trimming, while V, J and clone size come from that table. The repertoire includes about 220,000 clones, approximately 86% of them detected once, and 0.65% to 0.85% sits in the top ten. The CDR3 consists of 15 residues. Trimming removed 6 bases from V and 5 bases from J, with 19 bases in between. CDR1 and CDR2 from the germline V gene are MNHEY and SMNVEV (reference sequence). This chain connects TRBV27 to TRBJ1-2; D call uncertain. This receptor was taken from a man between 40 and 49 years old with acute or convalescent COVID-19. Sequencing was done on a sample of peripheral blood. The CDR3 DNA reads TGTGCCAGCAGGGTCTTCGCCGGAGGGAGATATGGCTACACCTTC. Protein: CASRVFAGGRYGYTF.